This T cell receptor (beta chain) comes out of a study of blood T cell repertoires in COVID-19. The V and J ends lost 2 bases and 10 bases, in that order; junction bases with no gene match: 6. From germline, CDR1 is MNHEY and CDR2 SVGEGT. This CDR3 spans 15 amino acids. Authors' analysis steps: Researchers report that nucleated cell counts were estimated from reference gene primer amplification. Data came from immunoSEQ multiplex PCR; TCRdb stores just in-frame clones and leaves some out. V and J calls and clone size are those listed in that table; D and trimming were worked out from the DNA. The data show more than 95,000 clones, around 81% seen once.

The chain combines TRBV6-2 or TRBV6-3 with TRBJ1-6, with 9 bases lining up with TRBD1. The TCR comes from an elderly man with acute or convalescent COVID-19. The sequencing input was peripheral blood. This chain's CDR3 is CASSYPRGQGSPLHF. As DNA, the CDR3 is TGTGCCAGCAGTTACCCCCGGGGACAGGGATCACCCCTCCACTTT.